This T cell receptor beta chain was recovered during a study of multiple sclerosis patients with progressive multifocal leukoencephalopathy. Profiling relied on immunoSEQ multiplex PCR, and the TCRdb table lists in-frame clones only, not all of them. The table has about 30,000 clones, roughly 87% seen once. As to this clone: The antigen is not known.

Time point defined: time of PML onset. Overall study findings and caveats: Before and during natalizumab, the clones expanded at PML already existed.

The TCR sequence derives from a human donor with progressive multifocal leukoencephalopathy. Source: PBMCs, taken from a patient treated with natalizumab.

The CDR3 here is CASSAAGRALGDTQYF. CDR3 sequence (DNA): TGTGCCAGCAGTGCGGCCGGGAGGGCCCTCGGGGATACGCAGTATTTT. The chain is built from TRBV2 and TRBJ2-3; 8 bases map to TRBD2. V was pared by 4 bases and J by 6 bases, with 12 bases of the junction left unmatched. CDR1 and CDR2 (germline): SNHLY, FYNNEI. The CDR3 contains 16 residues.